These 18 T cell receptor beta chains came from one sample sequenced in a study of T cell responses to AZD1222 COVID-19 vaccine (dated by TCRdb to the early 2020s). Receptor libraries were prepared by the immunoSEQ multiplex PCR assay. The table comes from immuneACCESS by way of TCRdb, which keeps in-frame sequences with V and J called. Part of the clones is missing from these tables; in studies checked, under half for an unresolved V gene and the rest for unknown reasons. Present in this sample are over 150,000 clones, 85% to 95% of which were seen just once. In total, the top ten clones hold 1% of the sample. The time point label on this specimen signifies: about 28 days (+/-7) after the second vaccine dose. The treatment or condition tag for this specimen amounts to: meningococcal conjugate vaccine given as trial control. The input for sequencing was peripheral blood, taken 28 days after the second dose of the MenACWY control vaccine. Receptor source: an adult who received the MenACWY meningococcal vaccine as a control.

The chain links TRBV6-2 or TRBV6-3 to TRBJ1-4; D remains ambiguous. The CDR3 is 14 amino acids. Between the trimmed V and J ends, which lost 2 bases and 5 bases, there was a span of 9 bases. Germline CDR1 reads MNHEY; CDR2 reads SVGEGT. The chain's CDR3 is CASSYGMGNEKLFF. The DNA of the CDR3 is TGTGCCAGCAGTTACGGAATGGGAAATGAAAAACTGTTTTTT.

This clone came up once. The rearrangement uses TRBV18 and TRBJ1-1; no clear D gene. Per the germline V gene, CDR1 is KGHSH and CDR2 is LQKENI. This CDR3 has 15 amino acids. V dropped 1 base and J dropped 1 base, with 10 bases sitting between them. The CDR3 loop is CASSPLFSANTEAFF. CDR3 coding DNA: TGTGCCAGCTCACCACTTTTCTCGGCGAACACTGAAGCTTTCTTT.

The chain recombines TRBV6-5 with TRBJ1-3; 7 nucleotides line up with TRBD1. This CDR3 contains 14 residues. The V gene's germline CDR1 is MNHEY and CDR2 SVGAGI. V lost 6 bases, J lost 3 bases, and 5 bases stayed unmatched. The CDR3 sequence is CASSGTADGNTIYF. In nucleotides, the CDR3 is TGTGCCAGCAGCGGGACAGCGGATGGAAACACCATATATTTT.

This clone occurred once. CDR3 bases: TGTGCCAGCAGCTTGGGACAGGGGGCGATGAACACTGAAGCTTTCTTT. Translating it yields CASSLGQGAMNTEAFF. This sequence joins TRBV7-2 and TRBJ1-1; 12 positions agree with TRBD1. The length of the CDR3 is 16 residues. The V segment lost 3 bases and the J segment 0 bases; nucleotides outside the gene matches: 2. Germline lookup yields CDR1 SGHTA and CDR2 FQGNSA. Combining the CDR3 with reference TRBV7-2 and TRBJ1-1 gives the whole variable domain GAGVSQSPSNKVTEKGKDVELRCDPISGHTALYWYRQSLGQGLEFLIYFQGNSAPDKSGLPSDRFSAERTGGSVSTLTIQRTQQEDSAVYLCASSLGQGAMNTEAFFGQGTRLTVV.

This sequence joins TRBV27 and TRBJ1-2; D possibly corresponds to TRBD1 (5 bases). In germline, CDR1 is MNHEY, CDR2 SMNVEV (reference sequence). V lost 4 bases and J lost 4, with 10 bases in between. The CDR3 runs to 13 residues. This CDR3 reads CASSSNRLYGYTF. The CDR3 nucleotides read TGTGCCAGCAGTTCTAACAGGCTCTATGGCTACACCTTC.

DNA for the CDR3: TGTGCCAGCTCACAGGGAGGCGAAACTGAAGCTTTCTTT. This sequence encodes CASSQGGETEAFF. The chain joins TRBV18 to TRBJ1-1; D gene unclear. V gave up 4 bases and J gave up 5 bases, with 11 bases separating them. Germline CDR1 is KGHSH and CDR2 is LQKENI. The CDR3 covers 13 residues.

This clone was recorded once. This chain links TRBV7-2 with TRBJ1-3; TRBD1 is a possible D gene (6 bases). Trimming removed 1 base from V and 2 bases from J, with 12 bases in between. The germline gives CDR1 SGHTA, CDR2 FQGNSA. The CDR3 is 16 amino acids. Here the CDR3 reads CASSLGGPRAGNTIYF. DNA for the CDR3: TGTGCCAGCAGCTTAGGGGGGCCCAGGGCTGGAAACACCATATATTTT.

This chain links TRBV3-1 (or the pseudogene TRBV3-2) with TRBJ2-2; D call uncertain. The CDR3 contains 12 residues. Per the germline V gene, CDR1 is LGHDT and CDR2 is YNNKEL (reference sequence). Trimming took off 6 bases at V and 7 bases at J, with 9 bases between the two ends. CDR3 protein: CASRNSGGELFF. The CDR3 DNA sequence: TGTGCCAGCAGAAACAGTGGCGGGGAGCTGTTTTTT.

This clone was detected only once. The chain recombines TRBV4-3 with TRBJ1-4, with TRBD1 identical over 11 bases. V lost 4 bases to trimming and J lost 4 bases; unmatched junction nucleotides: 14. CDR1 LGHNA and CDR2 YSLEER come from the germline V gene. The CDR3 runs to 19 residues. Here the CDR3 DNA reads TGCGCCAGCAGCCGCCTAGGGACAGGGGGAAGTCTTGGTAATGAAAAACTGTTTTTT. This codes for CASSRLGTGGSLGNEKLFF.

In its sample, this clone was seen once. J is TRBJ1-5 and V is TRBV6-4; D not resolved. V was trimmed by 3 bases and J by 4 bases, leaving 7 bases between them. Germline assignment: CDR1 MRHNA and CDR2 SNTAGT. The CDR3 length is 13 residues. CDR3 coding DNA: TGTGCCAGCAGTGAAGAGGAGAATCAGCCCCAGCATTTT. Residues: CASSEEENQPQHF.

The rearrangement joins TRBV2 to TRBJ2-6, with TRBD1 matching 7 bases. There are 15 residues in the CDR3. In germline, CDR1 is SNHLY, CDR2 FYNNEI. V lost 7 bases to trimming and J lost 4 bases; unmatched junction nucleotides: 7. For the CDR3, the DNA is TGTGCCAGCACTATCCAGGGGGTGGGGGCCAACGTCCTGACTTTC. This gives the protein CASTIQGVGANVLTF. The whole variable domain, remainder taken from reference TRBV2 and TRBJ2-6, is EPEVTQTPSHQVTQMGQEVILRCVPISNHLYFYWYRQILGQKVEFLVSFYNNEISEKSEIFDDQFSVERPDGSNFTLKIRSTKLEDSAMYFCASTIQGVGANVLTFGAGSRLTVL.

The chain recombines TRBV6-2 or TRBV6-3 with TRBJ1-6; no reliable D call. V was clipped by 0 bases and J by 4 bases, with 16 bases between them. CDR1 is MNHEY, CDR2 SVGEGT, per germline. The CDR3 covers 18 residues. The CDR3 loop is CASSYSTTTETYNSPLHF. The CDR3 DNA follows: TGTGCCAGCAGTTACTCGACAACAACAGAGACTTATAATTCACCCCTCCACTTT.

This clone was detected only a few times. V and J are TRBV6-5 and TRBJ1-3, with 11 bases matching TRBD1. The CDR3 runs 13 residues. After removal of 7 bases from V and 7 bases from J, the junction contained 3 bases not matched to a gene. Germline V gene sequence: CDR1 MNHEY, CDR2 SVGAGI. The CDR3 coding sequence is TGTGCCAGCATCCGGGACAGGGGGAACACCATATATTTT. Protein product: CASIRDRGNTIYF.

V gene TRBV3-1 (or the pseudogene TRBV3-2) combines with J gene TRBJ1-4; D may be TRBD1 (6 bases). CDR1 and CDR2 from the germline V gene are LGHDT and YNNKEL (reference sequence). The CDR3 is 19 residues long. The V and J ends lost 4 bases and 0 bases respectively, with 21 bases between them. This CDR3 reads CASSLAKGGRGPTNEKLFF. The CDR3 DNA follows: TGTGCCAGCAGCCTCGCAAAGGGGGGTCGGGGGCCAACTAATGAAAAACTGTTTTTT.

The chain is built from TRBV3-1 (or the pseudogene TRBV3-2) and TRBJ1-2; D uncertain. Germline lookup yields CDR1 LGHDT and CDR2 YNNKEL (reference sequence). This CDR3 has 14 amino acids. V was clipped by 0 bases and J by 4 bases, with 9 bases between them. The CDR3 loop reads CASSQDTGVYGYTF. For the CDR3, the DNA is TGTGCCAGCAGCCAAGATACCGGGGTCTATGGCTACACCTTC.

This rearrangement joins TRBV6-4 to TRBJ2-3, with TRBD2 identical over 11 bases. The CDR3 runs to 16 residues. V shed 2 bases and J 4 bases; nucleotides not matched to a gene: 5. Germline V gives CDR1 MRHNA, CDR2 SNTAGT. The CDR3: CASSDGVAGGPDTQYF. The CDR3, as DNA: TGTGCCAGCAGTGACGGGGTAGCGGGGGGGCCAGATACGCAGTATTTT.

This chain uses TRBV28 with TRBJ1-2; 11 bases fit TRBD1. Germline V gene lookup returns CDR1 MDHEN and CDR2 SYDVKM. After removal of 6 bases from V and 4 bases from J, the junction contained 4 bases not matched to a gene. The CDR3 has 14 residues. The CDR3 reads CASSTGQGVYGYTF. The CDR3 coding sequence is TGTGCCAGCAGCACGGGACAGGGGGTCTATGGCTACACCTTC.

The V gene is TRBV28, the J gene TRBJ1-2, with D unresolved. The CDR3 is 13 residues long. V was pared by 10 bases and J by 7 bases, with 19 bases between. Germline-derived CDR1 and CDR2 are MDHEN and SYDVKM. The CDR3 sequence is CATAPTRPGGYTF. DNA of the CDR3: TGTGCCACCGCTCCGACCCGACCCGGTGGCTACACCTTC.